This TCR beta chain was documented in a study of CXCR3-negative and CXCR3-positive naive CD8 T cells. General study points: Both naive subsets showed comparably high diversity, and memory CD8+ cells showed much lower diversity. Hydrophobicity of TRB CDR3s was greater in CXCR3-positive naive cells than in CXCR3-negative naive cells. CXCR3 levels fell partly with cryopreservation; most assays relied on fresh PBMCs.

Germline V gene lookup returns CDR1 SGHRS and CDR2 YFSETQ. This CDR3 contains 14 residues. Details on this clonotype: Its antigen remains unidentified.

5' RACE with UMI labels generated the TRB cDNA libraries. TCRdb re-analyzed the 5' RACE reads; it lists each CDR3 protein once, without DNA. The table gives around 81,000 distinct CDR3 sequences; the top ten clones make up about 1.6% of it. Naivety in CD8+ T cells corresponded to a CD45RO-CCR7+CD27+CD95- phenotype. Material: naive CXCR3- CD8+ T cells from blood. Noted subset: CD45RO-CCR7+CD27+CD95- naive CD8+ T cells lacking CXCR3 (TNR3-). The origin of this receptor is a human donor in good health. Some clones in this sample may be carry-over from other donors' samples. The chain is built from TRBV5-1 and TRBJ2-1. The CDR3 spells CASSLAGSNNEQFF.